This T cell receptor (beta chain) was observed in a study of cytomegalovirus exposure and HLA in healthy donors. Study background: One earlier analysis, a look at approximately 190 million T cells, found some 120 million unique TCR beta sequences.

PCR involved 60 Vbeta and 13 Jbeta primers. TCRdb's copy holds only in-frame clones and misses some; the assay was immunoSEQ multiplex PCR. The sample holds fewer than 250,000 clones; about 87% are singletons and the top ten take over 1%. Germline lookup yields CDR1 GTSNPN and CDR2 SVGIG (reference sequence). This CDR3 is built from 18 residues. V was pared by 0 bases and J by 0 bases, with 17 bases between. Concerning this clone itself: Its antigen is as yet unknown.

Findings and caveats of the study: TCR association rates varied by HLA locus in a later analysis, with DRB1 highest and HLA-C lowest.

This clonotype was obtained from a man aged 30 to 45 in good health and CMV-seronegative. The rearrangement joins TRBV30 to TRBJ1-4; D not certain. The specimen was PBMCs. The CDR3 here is CAWSVQQLNSATNEKLFF. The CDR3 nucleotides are TGTGCCTGGAGTGTACAGCAGCTTAACTCTGCAACTAATGAAAAACTGTTTTTT.